Presented here are 10 T cell receptor beta chains from one specimen sequenced in a study of cytomegalovirus exposure and HLA in healthy donors. Use of 60 Vbeta and 13 Jbeta primers characterized the PCR. Clones were sequenced by immunoSEQ multiplex PCR, and TCRdb holds only the in-frame ones, with some missing. The sample yields roughly 34,000 clones, 75% to 90% seen once. Input material: PBMCs. The receptors come from a male donor in good health and CMV-seronegative.

This clone was observed once. The chain links TRBV29-1 to TRBJ1-2, with TRBD1 as a possible D gene (6 bases). The CDR3 runs to 11 residues. Germline CDR1 reads SQVTM; CDR2 reads ANQGSEA. V lost 4 bases, J lost 8 bases, and 11 bases lay in between. This CDR3 reads CSVGGGEGYTF. Here the CDR3 DNA reads TGCAGCGTTGGTGGGGGCGAGGGCTACACCTTC.

The rearrangement links TRBV11-2 to TRBJ2-7; 9 nucleotides line up with TRBD1. V was pared by 0 bases and J by 8 bases, with 11 bases of the junction left unmatched. The CDR3 length is 16 residues. Germline assignment: CDR1 SGHAT and CDR2 FQNNGV. CDR3 bases: TGTGCCAGCAGCTTAGACCCCCCCGGGACAGGGTTCCAGCAGTACTTC. Translated, it gives CASSLDPPGTGFQQYF.

The chain combines TRBV4-2 with TRBJ2-1; 8 nucleotides agree with TRBD2. The CDR3 has 15 residues. The junction had 8 bases not matched to a gene; V was cut back by 6 bases and J by 4 bases. CDR1 LGHNA and CDR2 YNFKEQ come from the germline V gene. The CDR3, as DNA: TGTGCCAGCAGTCCTAGCGGGTCTACTTACAATGAGCAGTTCTTC. It codes for CASSPSGSTYNEQFF.

The chain has TRBV7-9 and TRBJ1-5; D uncertain. CDR3 length: 13 amino acids. Trimming took off 1 base at V and 4 bases at J, with 5 bases between the two ends. Germline loops: CDR1 SEHNR, CDR2 FQNEAQ (reference sequence). The DNA of the CDR3 is TGTGCCAGCAGCTTAGGGCTTAATCAGCCCCAGCATTTT. It is translated as CASSLGLNQPQHF.

The chain combines TRBV5-4 with TRBJ1-1; no definite D call. Germline V gene lookup returns CDR1 SGHNT and CDR2 YYREEE (reference sequence). CDR3 length: 13 amino acids. Trimming pared 1 base from V and 2 bases from J, leaving 6 bases between. CDR3 sequence: CASSLRENTEAFF. In nucleotides, the CDR3 is TGTGCCAGCAGCTTGAGAGAAAACACTGAAGCTTTCTTT. Together with reference TRBV5-4 and TRBJ1-1, the CDR3 gives the full variable domain: ETGVTQSPTHLIKTRGQQVTLRCSSQSGHNTVSWYQQALGQGPQFIFQYYREEENGRGNFPPRFSGLQFPNYSSELNVNALELDDSALYLCASSLRENTEAFFGQGTRLTVV.

This clone was seen only once. CDR3 residues: CAWSGQGNEKLFF. CDR3 nucleotides: TGTGCCTGGAGCGGACAGGGTAATGAAAAACTGTTTTTT. The chain links TRBV30 to TRBJ1-4; 8 bases are shared with TRBD1. This CDR3 region has 13 residues. Germline lookup yields CDR1 GTSNPN and CDR2 SVGIG (reference sequence). The ends lost 3 bases at V and 4 bases at J; junction bases unmatched: 1. Looking up the rest from reference TRBV30 and TRBJ1-4 gives the full variable domain: SQTIHQWPATLVQPVGSPLSLECTVEGTSNPNLYWYRQAAGRGLQLLFYSVGIGQISSEVPQNLSASRPQDRQFILSSKKLLLSDSGFYLCAWSGQGNEKLFFGSGTQLSVL.

This chain joins TRBV18 and TRBJ1-2; no clear D gene. V lost 2 bases and J lost 2, with 15 bases in between. Germline V lookup: CDR1 KGHSH, CDR2 LQKENI. This CDR3 region has 16 residues. The CDR3 DNA reads TGTGCCAGCTCACCAGTCCCGACGGAGGGAAACTATGGCTACACCTTC. Translation: CASSPVPTEGNYGYTF.

This chain joins TRBV6-4 and TRBJ2-1; the match to TRBD2 covers 8 bases. CDR3 length: 15 amino acids. Trimming removed 2 bases from V and 3 bases from J; junction bases left unmatched: 3. In germline, CDR1 is MRHNA, CDR2 SNTAGT. Here the CDR3 DNA reads TGTGCCAGCAGTGACAGCGGGGGCGACTACAATGAGCAGTTCTTC. Translation gives CASSDSGGDYNEQFF.

The V and J genes are TRBV10-2 and TRBJ1-2; tentative D call: TRBD1 (6 bases). Germline V CDR1 and CDR2: WSHSY, SAAADI. CDR3 length: 13 amino acids. The germline V and J ends were trimmed by 3 bases and 8 bases, with 13 bases remaining between them. CDR3 coding DNA: TGCGCCAGCAGTGACTTGGGGGCGCAGGGCTACACCTTC. This sequence encodes CASSDLGAQGYTF.

The count of this clone is one. The rearrangement uses TRBV15 and TRBJ1-6; D not certain. This CDR3 region has 13 residues. The V and J ends lost 0 bases and 18 bases respectively, with 15 bases between them. CDR1 and CDR2 from the germline V gene are LNHNV and YYDKDF (reference sequence). The CDR3 region has the DNA TGTGCCACCAGCAGAGATTATTCAGGTTCCCCCCACTTT. Its protein product is CATSRDYSGSPHF.